The present T cell receptor (beta chain) was sequenced within a study of blood T cells in healthy people across ages. This clonotype occurred once. A much larger clone differs from this one at a single base, so this may be a read error. It was 9.5 to 10 milliliters of peripheral blood that were drawn from each donor. The authors ran a second PCR of 7 to 11 cycles using a sample-barcoded 5' primer and a J-beta primer mix. TCRdb independently ran MiXCR on the 5' RACE reads; one entry per CDR3 protein. Of hundreds of thousands of distinct CDR3 sequences detected, 43% appear once; the ten largest clones hold 20% to 25%. Germline CDR1 reads ENHRY; CDR2 reads SYGVKD. The CDR3 is 15 amino acids. V lost 6 bases and J lost 2; bases outside the gene matches: 9.

The sequence came from a woman aged 60 to 75 in good health. The V and J genes are TRBV10-3 and TRBJ2-5, with 7 bases matching TRBD2. Sequenced material: blood. CDR3 DNA: TGTGCCATCAGGGATGGGGGAGGGTCGCAAGAGACCCAGTACTTC. This sequence encodes CAIRDGGGSQETQYF.